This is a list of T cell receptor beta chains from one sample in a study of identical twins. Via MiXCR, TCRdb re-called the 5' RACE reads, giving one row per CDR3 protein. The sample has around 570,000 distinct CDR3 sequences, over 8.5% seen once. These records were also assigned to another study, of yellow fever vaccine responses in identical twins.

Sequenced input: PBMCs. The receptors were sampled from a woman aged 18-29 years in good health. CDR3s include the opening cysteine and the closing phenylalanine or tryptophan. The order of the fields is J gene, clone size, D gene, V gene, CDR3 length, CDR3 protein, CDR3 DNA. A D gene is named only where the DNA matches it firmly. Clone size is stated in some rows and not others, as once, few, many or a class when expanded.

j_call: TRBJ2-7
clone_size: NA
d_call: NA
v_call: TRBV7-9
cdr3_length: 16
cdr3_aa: CASSHTSGQSSYEQYF
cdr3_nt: TGTGCCAGCAGCCACACCTCCGGACAGAGCTCCTACGAGCAGTACTTC

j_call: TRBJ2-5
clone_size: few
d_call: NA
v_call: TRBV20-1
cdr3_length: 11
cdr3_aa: CSATTQETQYF
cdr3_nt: TGCAGTGCTACCACACAAGAGACCCAGTACTTC

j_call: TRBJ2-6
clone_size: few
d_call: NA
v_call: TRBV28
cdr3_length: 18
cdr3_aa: CASSPILPISAGANVLTF
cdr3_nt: TGTGCCAGCAGTCCTATTCTCCCAATATCTGCTGGGGCCAACGTCCTGACTTTC

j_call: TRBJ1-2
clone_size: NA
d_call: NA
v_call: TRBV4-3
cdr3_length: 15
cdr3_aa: CASSQIPQGNYGYTF
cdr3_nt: TGCGCCAGCAGCCAGATCCCTCAGGGAAACTATGGCTACACCTTC

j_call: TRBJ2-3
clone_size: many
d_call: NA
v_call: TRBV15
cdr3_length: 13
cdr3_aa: CATTRNVEDTQYF
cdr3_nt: TGTGCCACCACCCGCAATGTCGAGGATACGCAGTATTTT

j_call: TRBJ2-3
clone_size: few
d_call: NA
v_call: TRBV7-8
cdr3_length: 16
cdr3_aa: CASSPRAGAPTDTQYF
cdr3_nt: TGTGCCAGCAGCCCGCGGGCGGGGGCCCCCACAGATACGCAGTATTTT

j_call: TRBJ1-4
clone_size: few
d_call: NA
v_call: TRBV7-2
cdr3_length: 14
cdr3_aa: CASSLLGREEKLFF
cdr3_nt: TGTGCCAGCAGCTTACTGGGGCGGGAAGAAAAACTGTTTTTT

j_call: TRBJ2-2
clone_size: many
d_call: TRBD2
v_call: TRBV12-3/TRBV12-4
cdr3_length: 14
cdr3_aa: CASSRSGRTGELFF
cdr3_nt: TGTGCCAGCAGCCGAAGCGGGAGAACCGGGGAGCTGTTTTTT

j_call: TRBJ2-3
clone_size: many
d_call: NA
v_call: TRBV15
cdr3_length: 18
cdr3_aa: CATSRKAGTLGGLDTQYF
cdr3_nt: TGTGCCACCAGCAGAAAAGCTGGGACCCTAGGGGGTTTAGATACGCAGTATTTT

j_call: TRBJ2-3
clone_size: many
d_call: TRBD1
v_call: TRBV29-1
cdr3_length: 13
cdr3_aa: CSATGTADNTQYF
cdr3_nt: TGCAGCGCTACCGGGACAGCTGATAATACGCAGTATTTT

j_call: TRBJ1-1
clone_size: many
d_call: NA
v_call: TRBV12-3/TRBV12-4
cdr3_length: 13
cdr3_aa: CASSPPQRTEAFF
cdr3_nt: TGTGCCAGCAGTCCCCCCCAACGCACTGAAGCTTTCTTT

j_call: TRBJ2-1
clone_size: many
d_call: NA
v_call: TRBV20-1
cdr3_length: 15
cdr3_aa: CSATQTLTTYNEQFF
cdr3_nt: TGCAGTGCTACCCAAACACTGACCACCTACAATGAGCAGTTCTTC

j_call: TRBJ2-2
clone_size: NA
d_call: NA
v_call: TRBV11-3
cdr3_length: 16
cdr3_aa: CASSPWGPDNTGELFF
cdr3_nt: TGTGCCAGCAGTCCCTGGGGGCCAGACAACACCGGGGAGCTGTTTTTT

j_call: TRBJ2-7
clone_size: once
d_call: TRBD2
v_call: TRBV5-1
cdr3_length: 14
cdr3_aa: CASSSTSPSYEQYF
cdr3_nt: TGCGCCAGCAGCTCGACTAGCCCTTCCTACGAGCAGTACTTC

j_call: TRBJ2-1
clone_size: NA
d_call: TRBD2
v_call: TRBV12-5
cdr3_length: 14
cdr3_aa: CASGLATSGAEQFF
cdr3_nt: TGTGCTAGTGGTTTGGCAACTAGCGGAGCCGAGCAGTTCTTC

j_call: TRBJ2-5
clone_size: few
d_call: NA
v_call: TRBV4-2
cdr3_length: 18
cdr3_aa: CASSQLSIGEADQETQYF
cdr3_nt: TGTGCCAGCAGCCAATTGTCGATTGGGGAGGCGGATCAAGAGACCCAGTACTTC

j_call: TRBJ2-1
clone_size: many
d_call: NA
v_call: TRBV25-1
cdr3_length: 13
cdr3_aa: CASSDQPRDEQFF
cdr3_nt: TGTGCCAGCAGCGACCAACCGAGGGATGAGCAGTTCTTC

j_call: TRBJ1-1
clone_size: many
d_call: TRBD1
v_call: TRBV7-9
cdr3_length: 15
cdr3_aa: CASSLEDRENTEAFF
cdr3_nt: TGTGCCAGCAGCTTAGAGGACAGGGAGAACACTGAAGCTTTCTTT

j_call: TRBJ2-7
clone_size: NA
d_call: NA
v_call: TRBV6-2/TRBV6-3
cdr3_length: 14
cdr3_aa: CASSSSGFSYEQYF
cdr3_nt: TGTGCCAGCAGTTCATCTGGGTTCTCCTACGAGCAGTACTTC

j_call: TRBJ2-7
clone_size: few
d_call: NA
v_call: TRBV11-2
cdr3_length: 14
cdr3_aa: CASSFEVGGYEQYF
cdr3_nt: TGTGCCAGCAGCTTCGAGGTGGGGGGCTACGAGCAGTACTTC

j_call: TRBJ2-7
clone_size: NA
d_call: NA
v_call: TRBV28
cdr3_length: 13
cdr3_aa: CASTTRGSYEQYF
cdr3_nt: TGTGCCAGCACCACTAGGGGATCCTACGAGCAGTACTTC

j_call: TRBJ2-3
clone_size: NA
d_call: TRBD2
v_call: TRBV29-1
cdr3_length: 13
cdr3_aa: CSALRGGTDTQYF
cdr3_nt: TGCAGCGCACTCCGGGGGGGCACAGATACGCAGTATTTT

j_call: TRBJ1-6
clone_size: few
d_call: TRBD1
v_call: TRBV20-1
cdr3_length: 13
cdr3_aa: CSAPQGGNSPLHF
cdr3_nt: TGCAGTGCACCACAGGGGGGTAATTCACCCCTCCACTTT

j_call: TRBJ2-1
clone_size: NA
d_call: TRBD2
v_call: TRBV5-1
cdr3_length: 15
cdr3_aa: CASSPRLAGYNEQFF
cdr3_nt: TGCGCCAGCAGCCCAAGACTAGCGGGATACAATGAGCAGTTCTTC

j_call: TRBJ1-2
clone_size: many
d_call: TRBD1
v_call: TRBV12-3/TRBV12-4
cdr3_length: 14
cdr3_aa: CASSPRDRGHGYTF
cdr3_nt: TGTGCCAGCAGTCCGCGGGACAGGGGACATGGCTACACCTTC

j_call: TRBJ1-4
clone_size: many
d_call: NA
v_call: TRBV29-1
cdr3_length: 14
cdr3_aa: CSVGILATNEKLFF
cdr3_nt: TGCAGCGTTGGCATACTTGCAACTAATGAAAAACTGTTTTTT

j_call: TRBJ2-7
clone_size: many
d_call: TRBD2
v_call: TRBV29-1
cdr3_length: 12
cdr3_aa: CSVGTSAYEQYF
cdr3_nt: TGCAGCGTTGGGACTAGCGCCTACGAGCAGTACTTC

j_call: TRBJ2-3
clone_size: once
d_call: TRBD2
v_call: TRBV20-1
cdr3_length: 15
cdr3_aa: CSAPLSGGAFGTQYF
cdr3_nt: TGCAGTGCCCCCCTCAGCGGGGGGGCCTTTGGTACGCAGTATTTT